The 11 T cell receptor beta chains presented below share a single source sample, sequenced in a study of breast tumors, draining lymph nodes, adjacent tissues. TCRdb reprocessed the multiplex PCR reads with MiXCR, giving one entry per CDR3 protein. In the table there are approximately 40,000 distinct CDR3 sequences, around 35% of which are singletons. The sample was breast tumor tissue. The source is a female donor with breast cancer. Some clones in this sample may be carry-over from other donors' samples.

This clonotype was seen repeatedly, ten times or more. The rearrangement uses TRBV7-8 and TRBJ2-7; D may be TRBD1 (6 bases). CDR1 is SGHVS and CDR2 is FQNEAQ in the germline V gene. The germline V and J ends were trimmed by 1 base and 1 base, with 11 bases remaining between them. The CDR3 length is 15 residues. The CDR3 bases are TGTGCCAGCAGCTTAGACCTCGACAGGTCCTACGAGCAGTACTTC. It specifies CASSLDLDRSYEQYF.

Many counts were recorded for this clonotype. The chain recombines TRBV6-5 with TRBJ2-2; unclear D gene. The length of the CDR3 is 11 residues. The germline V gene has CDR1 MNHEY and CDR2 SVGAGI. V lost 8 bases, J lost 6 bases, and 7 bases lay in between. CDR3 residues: CASQAAGELFF. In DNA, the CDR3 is TGTGCCAGCCAGGCGGCCGGGGAGCTGTTTTTT.

The CDR3 DNA sequence: TGTGCCAGCAGCACACCCGGGGGATACGAGCAGTACTTC. Residues: CASSTPGGYEQYF. V and J are TRBV7-2 and TRBJ2-7, with D perhaps matching TRBD2 (6 bases). Trimming stripped 5 bases from V and 4 bases from J, with 12 bases between. The CDR3 spans 13 residues. Germline V gene data show CDR1 as SGHTA and CDR2 as FQGNSA. The full variable domain, its missing parts supplied by reference TRBV7-2 and TRBJ2-7, is GAGVSQSPSNKVTEKGKDVELRCDPISGHTALYWYRQSLGQGLEFLIYFQGNSAPDKSGLPSDRFSAERTGGSVSTLTIQRTQQEDSAVYLCASSTPGGYEQYFGPGTRLTVT.

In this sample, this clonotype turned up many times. CDR3: CASSFSGTSGSNEQFF. In DNA, the CDR3 is TGTGCCAGCAGTTTCTCCGGGACTAGCGGGAGCAATGAGCAGTTCTTC. The chain is built from TRBV11-3 and TRBJ2-1; 14 nucleotides line up with TRBD2. CDR1 SGHNT and CDR2 YENEEA come from the germline V gene. The CDR3 is made up of 16 amino acids. J gave up 6 bases and V 6 bases, and 7 bases lay outside the gene matches.

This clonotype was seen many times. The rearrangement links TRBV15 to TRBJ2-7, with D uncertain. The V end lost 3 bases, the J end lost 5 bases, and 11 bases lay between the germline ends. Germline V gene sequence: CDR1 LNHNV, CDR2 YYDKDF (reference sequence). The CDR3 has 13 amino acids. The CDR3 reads CATSSSGVNEQYF. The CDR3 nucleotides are TGTGCCACCAGCAGTTCGGGTGTCAACGAGCAGTACTTC.

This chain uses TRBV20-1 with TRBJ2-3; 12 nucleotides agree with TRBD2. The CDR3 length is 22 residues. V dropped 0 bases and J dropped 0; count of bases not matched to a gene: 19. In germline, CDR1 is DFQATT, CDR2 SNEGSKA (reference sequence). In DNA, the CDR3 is TGCAGTGCTAGAGAGGAGGGACTAGCGGGCCGAGAAACCATAATAAGCACAGATACGCAGTATTTT. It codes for CSAREEGLAGRETIISTDTQYF.

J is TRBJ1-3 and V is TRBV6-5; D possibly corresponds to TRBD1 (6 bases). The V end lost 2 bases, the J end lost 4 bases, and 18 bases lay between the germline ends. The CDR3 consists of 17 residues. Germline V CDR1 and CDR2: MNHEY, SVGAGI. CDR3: CASSYTGQGGGGNTIYF. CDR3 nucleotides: TGTGCCAGCAGTTACACAGGGCAGGGAGGAGGAGGAAACACCATATATTTT.

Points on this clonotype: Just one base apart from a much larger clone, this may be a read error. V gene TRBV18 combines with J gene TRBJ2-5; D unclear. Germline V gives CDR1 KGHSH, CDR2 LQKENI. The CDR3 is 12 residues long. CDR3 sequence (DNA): TGTGCCAGCTCACCCTTTAAAAAGACCCAGTGCTTC. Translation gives CASSPFKKTQCF.

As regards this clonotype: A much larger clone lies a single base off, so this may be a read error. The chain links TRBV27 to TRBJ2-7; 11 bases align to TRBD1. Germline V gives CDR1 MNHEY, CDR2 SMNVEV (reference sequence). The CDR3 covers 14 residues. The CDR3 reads CASSGDRGGYEQCF. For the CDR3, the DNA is TGTGCCAGCAGTGGGGACAGGGGGGGGTACGAGCAGTGCTTC.

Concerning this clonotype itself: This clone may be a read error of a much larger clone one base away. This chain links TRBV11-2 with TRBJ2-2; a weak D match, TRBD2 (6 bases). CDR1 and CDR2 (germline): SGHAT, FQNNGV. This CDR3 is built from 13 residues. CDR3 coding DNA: TGTGCCAGCAGCTTTACGAGGTCCGGGGGGCTGTTTTTT. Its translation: CASSFTRSGGLFF.

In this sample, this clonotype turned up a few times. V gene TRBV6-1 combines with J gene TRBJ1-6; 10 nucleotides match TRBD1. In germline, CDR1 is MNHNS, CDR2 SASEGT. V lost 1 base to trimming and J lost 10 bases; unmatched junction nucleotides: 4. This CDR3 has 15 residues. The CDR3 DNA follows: TGTGCCAGCAGTGAAGGGGACAGGGGAAGGTCACCCCTCCACTTT. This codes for CASSEGDRGRSPLHF.